The 22 T cell receptor beta chains below come from one sample, sequenced in a study of blood T cell repertoires in COVID-19. TCRdb keeps only in-frame clones here, not all; method: immunoSEQ multiplex PCR. This sample has 310,000 or so clones, with 80% to 95% found just once. The specimen was PBMCs or T cells enriched from blood (not recorded which). These receptors were taken from a woman younger than 45 who had recovered from COVID-19.

The chain has TRBV3-1 (or the pseudogene TRBV3-2) and TRBJ2-2, with D uncertain. The length of the CDR3 is 13 residues. Trimming removed 4 bases from V and 5 bases from J, with 8 bases in between. Germline CDR1 reads LGHDT; CDR2 reads YNNKEL (reference sequence). The CDR3 coding sequence is TGTGCCAGCAGCCCACGGGTTACCGGGGAGCTGTTTTTT. This encodes CASSPRVTGELFF.

The rearrangement joins TRBV5-1 to TRBJ2-5; 11 positions agree with TRBD1. The trim removed 0 bases at V and 4 bases at J, leaving 5 bases unmatched. CDR1 SGHRS and CDR2 YFSETQ come from the germline V gene. CDR3 size: 16 residues. CDR3 loop: CASSLEGQGVGETQYF. CDR3 DNA sequence: TGCGCCAGCAGCTTGGAGGGACAGGGGGTCGGAGAGACCCAGTACTTC.

The V and J genes are TRBV3-1 (or the pseudogene TRBV3-2) and TRBJ1-4; D unclear. Germline V gives CDR1 LGHDT, CDR2 YNNKEL (reference sequence). CDR3 length: 13 residues. Trimming cost V 5 bases and J 0 bases, with 4 bases left between them. The DNA of the CDR3 is TGTGCCAGCAGCGGAGCAACTAATGAAAAACTGTTTTTT. It encodes CASSGATNEKLFF.

The chain uses TRBV6-5 and TRBJ1-2; 7 bases agree with TRBD1. The CDR3 is made up of 15 amino acids. J lost 4 bases, V lost 7 bases, and 12 bases had no gene match. Germline loops: CDR1 MNHEY, CDR2 SVGAGI. CDR3 nucleotides: TGTGCCAGCACCGACTTTACAGGGGCCGGCTATGGCTACACCTTC. Translated: CASTDFTGAGYGYTF.

The rearrangement links TRBV19 to TRBJ1-5; weak D call: TRBD1 (6 bases). The germline gives CDR1 LNHDA, CDR2 SQIVND (reference sequence). V was cut by 3 bases and J by 3 bases, with 12 bases left in between. CDR3 length: 15 amino acids. CDR3 DNA sequence: TGTGCCAGTAGTATTAATGGACAGATCAATCAGCCCCAGCATTTT. Protein sequence: CASSINGQINQPQHF.

The chain is built from TRBV7-9 and TRBJ2-1, with 7 nucleotides matching TRBD2. The CDR3 extends over 17 amino acids. J gave up 6 bases and V 1 base, and 12 bases lay outside the gene matches. Germline V lookup: CDR1 SEHNR, CDR2 FQNEAQ (reference sequence). The CDR3 is CASSLGRGLAESNEQFF. As DNA, the CDR3 is TGTGCCAGCAGCTTAGGGAGAGGTCTAGCGGAGAGCAATGAGCAGTTCTTC.

J is TRBJ2-7 and V is TRBV28; 10 bases agree with TRBD2. CDR1 is MDHEN and CDR2 is SYDVKM in the germline V gene. Trimming cost V 1 base and J 0 bases; bases outside gene matches: 3. The CDR3 has 16 amino acids. CDR3 bases: TGTGCCAGCAGTTTATCACTAGCGGGGAGCTCCTACGAGCAGTACTTC. It is translated as CASSLSLAGSSYEQYF.

This chain uses TRBV7-9 with TRBJ2-7, with 8 nucleotides matching TRBD1. In germline, CDR1 is SEHNR, CDR2 FQNEAQ (reference sequence). The junction had 4 bases not matched to a gene; V was cut back by 3 bases and J by 0 bases. The CDR3 extends over 15 amino acids. Here the CDR3 reads CASSLGQASSYEQYF. The CDR3 DNA follows: TGTGCCAGCAGCTTGGGACAGGCCTCCTCCTACGAGCAGTACTTC.

The chain links TRBV27 to TRBJ1-2; TRBD1 might be the D (5 bases). This CDR3 contains 15 residues. Germline-derived CDR1 and CDR2 are MNHEY and SMNVEV (reference sequence). Trimming removed 6 bases at V and 6 bases at J, with 20 bases between. CDR3 sequence (DNA): TGTGCCAGCAGCCCTTTTACCGGGACTTGGGATGGCTACACCTTC. This codes for CASSPFTGTWDGYTF.

V and J are TRBV5-1 and TRBJ2-2, with D maybe TRBD2 (6 bases). Germline loops: CDR1 SGHRS, CDR2 YFSETQ. Trimming pared 0 bases from V and 4 bases from J, leaving 16 bases between. CDR3 length equals 17 residues. The DNA for the CDR3 is TGCGCCAGCAGCTTGGCGGAGGGCCGGGAGCTCACCGGGGAGCTGTTTTTT. Protein: CASSLAEGRELTGELFF.

The chain combines TRBV14 with TRBJ2-4; 7 nucleotides line up with TRBD2. CDR1 SGHDN and CDR2 FVKESK come from the germline V gene. Unmatched junction bases numbered 5, after V lost 3 bases and J lost 3 bases. The CDR3 is 15 residues long. CDR3 amino acids: CASSHVGGSKNIQYF. The CDR3 DNA reads TGTGCCAGCAGCCACGTGGGGGGGAGCAAAAACATTCAGTACTTC.

This clone was found once. The gene calls are TRBV28 and TRBJ1-1; TRBD1 aligns across 8 bases. CDR3 length: 14 amino acids. The V gene end was trimmed by 6 bases and the J gene end by 5 bases; junction bases not matched to a gene: 8. Germline V gene data show CDR1 as MDHEN and CDR2 as SYDVKM. The CDR3 DNA is TGTGCCAGCAGCACTCAGGGGGCTGTTACTGAAGCTTTCTTT. Translated: CASSTQGAVTEAFF.

The rearrangement joins TRBV24-1 to TRBJ2-1; 9 bases are shared with TRBD1. Germline V gene sequence: CDR1 KGHDR, CDR2 SFDVKD. V shed 3 bases, J shed 7 bases, and the junction held 6 bases outside the gene matches. The CDR3 length is 15 residues. The CDR3 DNA follows: TGTGCCACCAGTGATCCCGGGACAGGGAGGAATGAGCAGTTCTTC. Its translation is CATSDPGTGRNEQFF.

The chain employs TRBV4-1 and TRBJ1-1, with TRBD1 identical over 7 bases. The ends lost 4 bases at V and 2 bases at J; junction bases unmatched: 10. CDR1 MGHRA and CDR2 YSYEKL come from the germline V gene. This CDR3 region has 16 residues. Here the CDR3 reads CASSLWAGGGNTEAFF. The CDR3 DNA follows: TGCGCCAGCAGCCTTTGGGCGGGAGGGGGCAACACTGAAGCTTTCTTT.

V is TRBV5-1 and J is TRBJ2-5; 10 nucleotides agree with TRBD1. Germline loops: CDR1 SGHRS, CDR2 YFSETQ. Trimming removed 2 bases from V and 4 bases from J; junction bases left unmatched: 5. There are 15 residues in the CDR3. The CDR3 DNA reads TGCGCCAGCAGCTTTGCTGGGACAGGGGTAGAGACCCAGTACTTC. Protein product: CASSFAGTGVETQYF.

V and J are TRBV19 and TRBJ2-5, with no clear D. Trimming took off 3 bases at V and 3 bases at J, with 8 bases between the two ends. The V gene's germline CDR1 is LNHDA and CDR2 SQIVND (reference sequence). The CDR3 loop spans 13 amino acids. CDR3 sequence reads: CASSMYQEETQYF. CDR3 DNA sequence: TGTGCCAGTAGTATGTATCAGGAAGAGACCCAGTACTTC. Combining the CDR3 with reference TRBV19 and TRBJ2-5 gives the whole variable domain DGGITQSPKYLFRKEGQNVTLSCEQNLNHDAMYWYRQDPGQGLRLIYYSQIVNDFQKGDIAEGYSVSREKKESFPLTVTSAQKNPTAFYLCASSMYQEETQYFGPGTRLLVL.

The chain links TRBV4-3 to TRBJ2-1; 7 positions match TRBD2. The germline gives CDR1 LGHNA, CDR2 YSLEER. Losses at the gene ends were 0 bases for V and 3 bases for J; bases not matched to a gene: 5. This CDR3 has 16 amino acids. CDR3 residues: CASSQDMASGYNEQFF. For the CDR3, the DNA is TGCGCCAGCAGCCAAGATATGGCTAGCGGCTACAATGAGCAGTTCTTC.

The chain uses TRBV19 and TRBJ2-1; 8 nucleotides align to TRBD2. V lost 4 bases, J lost 6 bases, and 8 bases stayed unmatched. Germline assignment: CDR1 LNHDA and CDR2 SQIVND (reference sequence). The CDR3 covers 15 residues. The CDR3 nucleotides are TGTGCCAGTAGTACCGTCAGCGGGAGTGGCAATGAGCAGTTCTTC. It encodes CASSTVSGSGNEQFF.

This chain joins TRBV25-1 and TRBJ2-1, with TRBD1 as a possible D gene (5 bases). Germline V CDR1 and CDR2: MGHDK, SYGVNS. The CDR3 has 16 residues. The V and J ends lost 5 bases and 5 bases respectively, with 19 bases between them. CDR3 DNA: TGTGCCAGCAGTCCATACTCAGGGTTTGAAAACAATGAGCAGTTCTTC. Translating gives CASSPYSGFENNEQFF.

The chain has TRBV28 and TRBJ2-7, with a weak D call TRBD2 (5 bases). Germline values: CDR1 MDHEN, CDR2 SYDVKM. The V and J ends lost 3 bases and 2 bases respectively, with 8 bases between them. The CDR3 loop spans 13 amino acids. DNA of the CDR3: TGTGCCAGCAGTTTCGGCGGGCCCTACGAGCAGTACTTC. Translated, it gives CASSFGGPYEQYF.

This clone is a singleton in its sample. J is TRBJ2-7 and V is TRBV27; 10 bases line up with TRBD2. This CDR3 spans 15 amino acids. The V gene end was trimmed by 5 bases and the J gene end by 2 bases; junction bases not matched to a gene: 6. In germline, CDR1 is MNHEY, CDR2 SMNVEV (reference sequence). The CDR3 loop reads CASSRGTSDPYEQYF. The CDR3 DNA reads as TGTGCCAGCAGTCGGGGGACTAGCGATCCCTACGAGCAGTACTTC.

V is TRBV2 and J is TRBJ2-1; 7 bases map to TRBD2. Germline V gene lookup returns CDR1 SNHLY and CDR2 FYNNEI. CDR3 length: 16 amino acids. J gave up 0 bases and V 6 bases, and 8 bases lay outside the gene matches. The DNA for the CDR3 is TGTGCCAGCAGGCCGTCCGGCGGGAGCTCCTACAATGAGCAGTTCTTC. It encodes CASRPSGGSSYNEQFF.